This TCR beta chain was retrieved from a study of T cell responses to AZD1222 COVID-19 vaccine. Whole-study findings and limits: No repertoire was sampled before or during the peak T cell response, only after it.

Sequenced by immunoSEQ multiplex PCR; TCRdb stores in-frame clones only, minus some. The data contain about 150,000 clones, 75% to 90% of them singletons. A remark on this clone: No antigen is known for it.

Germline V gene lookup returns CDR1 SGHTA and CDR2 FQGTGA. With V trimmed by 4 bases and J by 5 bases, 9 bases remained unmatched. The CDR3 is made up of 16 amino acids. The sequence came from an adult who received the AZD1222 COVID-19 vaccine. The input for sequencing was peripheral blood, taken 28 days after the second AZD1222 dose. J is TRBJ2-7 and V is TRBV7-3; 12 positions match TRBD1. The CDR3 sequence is CASSYLGTGGGDEQYF. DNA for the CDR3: TGTGCCAGCAGCTACCTCGGGACAGGGGGCGGCGACGAGCAGTACTTC.